These 16 T cell receptor beta chains were all obtained from the same sample, sequenced in a study of blood T cells in healthy people across ages. Through a sample-barcoded 5' primer and a J-beta primer mix, a second PCR was run for about 6 to 11 cycles. TCRdb re-derived calls from the 5' RACE reads in MiXCR, one entry per CDR3 protein. The sample shows about 720,000 distinct CDR3 sequences, 22% of them seen only once. Sequenced input: blood. The receptors shown here come from a man between 65 and 79 years old in good health.

J is TRBJ2-5 and V is TRBV3-1; D is unresolved. TRBJ2-7 explains the end of the DNA better; the J call may be wrong. CDR1 and CDR2 (germline): LGHDT, YNNKEL (reference sequence). This CDR3 has 12 residues. The CDR3 DNA reads as TGTGCCAGCAGCCATGCGGCCTACGAGCAGTACTTC. Translating it yields CASSHAAYEQYF.

This clonotype was seen a few times. The rearrangement joins TRBV5-5 to TRBJ2-7, with TRBD2 matching over 12 bases. Per the germline V gene, CDR1 is SGHKS and CDR2 is YYEKEE (reference sequence). This CDR3 spans 16 amino acids. V lost 0 bases to trimming and J lost 3 bases; unmatched junction nucleotides: 4. CDR3 nucleotides: TGTGCCAGCAGCTTGGAAGAGACTAGCGGGAGCTACGAGCAGTACGTC. As protein: CASSLEETSGSYEQYV.

This clonotype was picked up many times. The chain carries TRBV7-2 and TRBJ1-2; the match to TRBD1 covers 8 bases. This CDR3 has 14 amino acids. The J segment lost 5 bases and the V segment lost 5 bases, leaving 7 bases of the junction unmatched. Germline CDR1 and CDR2: SGHTA and FQGNSA. CDR3 loop: CASSPADRGYGYTF. CDR3 sequence (DNA): TGTGCCAGCAGCCCAGCCGACAGGGGTTATGGCTACACCTTC. Full variable domain (missing parts from reference TRBV7-2 and TRBJ1-2): GAGVSQSPSNKVTEKGKDVELRCDPISGHTALYWYRQSLGQGLEFLIYFQGNSAPDKSGLPSDRFSAERTGGSVSTLTIQRTQQEDSAVYLCASSPADRGYGYTFGSGTRLTVV.

The chain couples TRBV3-1 to TRBJ1-2; 9 nucleotides align to TRBD1. This CDR3 has 16 residues. J gave up 8 bases and V 4 bases, and 14 bases lay outside the gene matches. Per germline, CDR1 LGHDT and CDR2 YNNKEL (reference sequence). The CDR3 sequence is CASSLVGTGQGVGYTF. CDR3 bases: TGTGCCAGCAGCCTCGTTGGTACGGGACAGGGCGTCGGCTACACCTTC.

This clonotype was seen more than once but under ten times. The genes are TRBV7-2 and TRBJ2-3, with D hard to call. V lost 1 base to trimming and J lost 0 bases, with 8 bases between them. CDR3 length: 15 amino acids. Per the germline V gene, CDR1 is SGHTA and CDR2 is FQGNSA. The CDR3 DNA reads as TGTGCCAGCAGCTTAGATCTTGCCAGCACAGATACGCAGTATTTT. Residues: CASSLDLASTDTQYF. Complete variable domain (other parts from reference TRBV7-2 and TRBJ2-3): GAGVSQSPSNKVTEKGKDVELRCDPISGHTALYWYRQSLGQGLEFLIYFQGNSAPDKSGLPSDRFSAERTGGSVSTLTIQRTQQEDSAVYLCASSLDLASTDTQYFGPGTRLTVL.

The V and J genes are TRBV11-1 and TRBJ1-3, with a possible D match to TRBD1 (5 bases). Germline V gene sequence: CDR1 SGHAT, CDR2 FQDESV (reference sequence). The CDR3 has 14 residues. V lost 5 bases and J 2 bases, leaving 10 bases between the germline ends. The CDR3 region has the DNA TGTGCCAGCAGCCCTCGACAGACTGGAAACACCATATATTTT. Amino acids: CASSPRQTGNTIYF.

J is TRBJ1-4 and V is TRBV5-1; D gene ambiguous. Germline CDR1 reads SGHRS; CDR2 reads YFSETQ. V dropped 4 bases and J dropped 8 bases, with 18 bases sitting between them. The CDR3 contains 15 residues. The CDR3 spells CASSVDRGEEEKLFF. Here the CDR3 DNA reads TGCGCCAGCAGCGTAGACCGAGGTGAGGAGGAAAAACTGTTTTTT.

In this sample, this clonotype turned up many times. The V gene is TRBV20-1, the J gene TRBJ1-2; perhaps TRBD1 as D (5 bases). The CDR3 covers 11 residues. Trimming removed 6 bases from V and 4 bases from J, with 9 bases in between. The germline gives CDR1 DFQATT, CDR2 SNEGSKA (reference sequence). CDR3 DNA sequence: TGCAGTGCCCCCGGGACCTATGGCTACACCTTC. This encodes CSAPGTYGYTF.

This chain links TRBV6-5 with TRBJ2-1, with D uncertain. Germline values: CDR1 MNHEY, CDR2 SVGAGI. The V end was cut by 2 bases, the J end by 0 bases, with 8 bases between. The CDR3 loop spans 15 amino acids. CDR3 sequence (DNA): TGTGCCAGCAGTTACGATCCGAGCTCCTACAATGAGCAGTTCTTC. Translated, it gives CASSYDPSSYNEQFF.

The chain couples TRBV7-6 to TRBJ1-5, with TRBD1 identical over 8 bases. The germline V gene encodes CDR1 SGHVS and CDR2 FNYEAQ. Trimming at V came to 1 base and at J to 4 bases, leaving 6 bases not matched to a gene. The CDR3 has 16 residues. The CDR3: CASSLGVQGGNQPQHF. In DNA form, the CDR3 reads TGTGCCAGCAGCTTAGGGGTACAGGGGGGGAATCAGCCCCAGCATTTT.

This clonotype was counted between two and nine times. At one boundary the junction diverges from the germline segment, which might be a read error. The chain uses TRBV5-1 and TRBJ2-3; D uncertain. Germline V CDR1 and CDR2: SGHRS, YFSETQ. The CDR3 covers 15 residues. The CDR3 nucleotides are TGCGCCAGCAGTTTGGAGTCTAGGAAGGCAGATACGCAGTATTTT. Translation gives CASSLESRKADTQYF. Variable domain in full (rest from reference TRBV5-1 and TRBJ2-3): KAGVTQTPRYLIKTRGQQVTLSCSPISGHRSVSWYQQTPGQGLQFLFEYFSETQRNKGNFPGRFSGRQFSNSRSEMNVSTLELGDSALYLCASSLESRKADTQYFGPGTRLTVL.

V gene TRBV20-1 combines with J gene TRBJ2-2; D is possibly TRBD1 or TRBD2 (6 bases each). Germline CDR1 DFQATT, CDR2 SNEGSKA (reference sequence). This CDR3 has 13 amino acids. With 2 bases removed from V and 7 bases from J, the gap between germline ends came to 11 bases. CDR3 protein: CSARRGVRGELFF. The CDR3 DNA reads as TGCAGTGCTAGAAGGGGGGTACGCGGGGAGCTGTTTTTT.

This clonotype was recorded at least ten times. The chain carries TRBV4-3 and TRBJ2-3; unclear D gene. V was trimmed by 2 bases and J by 0 bases, leaving 15 bases between them. Germline V gene data show CDR1 as LGHNA and CDR2 as YSLEER. The CDR3 consists of 17 residues. The CDR3 loop is CASSQLFGLSSTDTQYF. In DNA, the CDR3 is TGCGCCAGCAGCCAACTCTTTGGCTTATCTAGCACAGATACGCAGTATTTT.

V gene TRBV20-1 combines with J gene TRBJ2-1, with D perhaps assigned TRBD1 or TRBD2 (5 bases each). The CDR3 is 15 residues long. V gave up 3 bases and J gave up 6 bases, with 18 bases separating them. The germline gives CDR1 DFQATT, CDR2 SNEGSKA (reference sequence). In DNA, the CDR3 is TGCAGTGCTAGGTTCGGGGCAGGGTTAGGCAATGAGCAGTTCTTC. This gives the protein CSARFGAGLGNEQFF.

The rearrangement links TRBV6-1 to TRBJ2-2, with D possibly matching TRBD1 (6 bases). Germline assignment: CDR1 MNHNS and CDR2 SASEGT. The CDR3 runs 15 residues. The V and J ends lost 2 bases and 12 bases respectively, with 19 bases between them. The CDR3 sequence: CASSEIAGALEKLFF. As DNA, the CDR3 is TGTGCCAGCAGTGAAATCGCAGGGGCCCTGGAGAAGCTGTTTTTT.

Only a few counts were recorded for this clonotype. This sequence joins TRBV7-8 and TRBJ1-1; D may be TRBD1 (6 bases). The CDR3 loop spans 15 amino acids. Trimming left V 2 bases short and J 2 bases short, with 12 bases between. Per germline, CDR1 SGHVS and CDR2 FQNEAQ. The CDR3 sequence is CASSLFGGGNTEAFF. The CDR3 DNA is TGTGCCAGCAGCTTATTCGGGGGCGGCAACACTGAAGCTTTCTTT.